Below are 8 T cell receptor beta chains sequenced from a single sample in a study of blood T cell repertoires in COVID-19. Sequencing used immunoSEQ multiplex PCR; TCRdb keeps in-frame clones, though not all of them. The table shows about 240,000 clones, with about 82% occurring only once. Sequenced material: peripheral blood. These TCRs come from a man older than 75 with acute or convalescent COVID-19.

The rearrangement links TRBV15 to TRBJ1-2, with D uncertain. Looked up from germline, CDR1 is LNHNV and CDR2 is YYDKDF (reference sequence). V lost 0 bases and J 1 base, leaving 6 bases between the germline ends. There are 14 residues in the CDR3. This CDR3 reads CATSRDRDNYGYTF. The CDR3 region has the DNA TGTGCCACCAGCAGAGACCGCGATAACTATGGCTACACCTTC.

V usage is TRBV5-1 and J usage is TRBJ2-7; 11 nucleotides line up with TRBD2. There are 16 residues in the CDR3. Trimming took 2 bases from V and 2 from J; bases not matched to a gene: 6. CDR1 is SGHRS, CDR2 YFSETQ, per germline. CDR3 sequence (DNA): TGCGCCAGCAGCTTATCCGGGACTAGCGGTACCTACGAGCAGTACTTC. Its translation: CASSLSGTSGTYEQYF.

The chain has TRBV4-2 and TRBJ2-2; D remains unclear. The CDR3 is made up of 15 amino acids. V lost 2 bases to trimming and J lost 2 bases, with 9 bases between them. Germline V gene sequence: CDR1 LGHNA, CDR2 YNFKEQ. The CDR3 DNA reads TGTGCCAGCAGCCAACCAATGGCAAACACCGGGGAGCTGTTTTTT. It translates to CASSQPMANTGELFF.

The rearrangement links TRBV19 to TRBJ1-1, with 8 nucleotides matching TRBD1. Trimming took 5 bases from V and 5 from J; bases not matched to a gene: 10. The CDR3 contains 15 residues. Germline CDR1 is LNHDA and CDR2 is SQIVND (reference sequence). As DNA, the CDR3 is TGTGCCAGTAGTTCGAGACAGGGGCGGGGAACTGAAGCTTTCTTT. Its translation is CASSSRQGRGTEAFF.

This chain connects TRBV5-4 to TRBJ1-2; TRBD1 agrees at 7 bases. The CDR3 covers 14 residues. V lost 4 bases to trimming and J lost 6 bases; unmatched junction nucleotides: 9. Germline CDR1 SGHNT, CDR2 YYREEE (reference sequence). CDR3 residues: CASSPQQGRDGYTF. The CDR3 nucleotides read TGTGCCAGCAGCCCCCAACAGGGGCGAGATGGCTACACCTTC.

Only one count was recorded for this clone. The gene calls are TRBV7-2 and TRBJ1-4, with D tentatively TRBD1 (6 bases). Trimming cost V 5 bases and J 0 bases, with 10 bases left between them. This CDR3 is 15 amino acids long. Germline loops: CDR1 SGHTA, CDR2 FQGNSA. CDR3 in DNA: TGTGCCAGCAGCCAGGACAGCGCAACTAATGAAAAACTGTTTTTT. Translating it yields CASSQDSATNEKLFF.

The chain carries TRBV2 and TRBJ1-5; tentative D call: TRBD1 (5 bases). CDR3 length: 14 amino acids. V shed 0 bases and J shed 6 bases, with 9 bases lying between them. CDR1 is SNHLY, CDR2 FYNNEI, per germline. This CDR3 reads CASSEARGGQPQHF. The CDR3 DNA is TGTGCCAGCAGTGAAGCGCGGGGGGGTCAGCCCCAGCATTTT. The complete variable domain, with remaining parts taken from reference TRBV2 and TRBJ1-5, reads EPEVTQTPSHQVTQMGQEVILRCVPISNHLYFYWYRQILGQKVEFLVSFYNNEISEKSEIFDDQFSVERPDGSNFTLKIRSTKLEDSAMYFCASSEARGGQPQHFGDGTRLSIL.

The CDR3 bases are TGTGCCAGCAGCCAAGGGGTAGCGAGAGCCTACGAGCAGTACTTC. Its protein product is CASSQGVARAYEQYF. This sequence joins TRBV3-1 (or the pseudogene TRBV3-2) and TRBJ2-7; tentative D call: TRBD2 (5 bases). V was pared by 1 base and J by 2 bases, with 12 bases between. Germline V CDR1 and CDR2: LGHDT, YNNKEL (reference sequence). CDR3 length: 15 amino acids.